The 27 T cell receptor beta chains in this list originate from one sample, sequenced in a study of OX40 agonist ivuxolimab in advanced cancers. Only in-frame clones appear in the TCRdb table, and some are missing; sequencing was by immunoSEQ multiplex PCR. The table lists 75,000 to 95,000 clones, 85% of them singletons. The specimen was CD4+ or CD8+ T cells sorted from blood, collected in a trial of the OX40 agonist ivuxolimab. These receptor sequences come from an adult with an advanced solid tumor such as melanoma, head and neck, liver or kidney cancer.

J is TRBJ1-5 and V is TRBV28; TRBD1 agrees at 8 bases. The CDR3 runs 14 residues. The germline CDR1 and CDR2 sequences are MDHEN and SYDVKM. Trimming at V came to 6 bases and at J to 9 bases, leaving 10 bases not matched to a gene. The CDR3 spells CASRLQGGPRPQHF. The CDR3 nucleotides read TGTGCCAGCAGACTACAGGGGGGCCCAAGGCCCCAGCATTTT. The full variable domain, with the rest looked up from reference TRBV28 and TRBJ1-5, is DVKVTQSSRYLVKRTGEKVFLECVQDMDHENMFWYRQDPGLGLRLIYFSYDVKMKEKGDIPEGYSVSREKKERFSLILESASTNQTSMYLCASRLQGGPRPQHFGDGTRLSIL.

The V and J genes are TRBV2 and TRBJ1-2; maybe TRBD1 (6 bases). The V end was cut by 3 bases, the J end by 4 bases, with 12 bases between. This CDR3 has 14 amino acids. From germline, CDR1 is SNHLY and CDR2 FYNNEI. The CDR3 loop is CASSDPGATYGYTF. As DNA, the CDR3 is TGTGCCAGCAGTGATCCAGGGGCAACCTATGGCTACACCTTC.

The CDR3 here is CASSLSGFGFNTEAFF. The DNA of the CDR3 is TGTGCCAGCAGCTTAAGTGGGTTCGGTTTCAACACTGAAGCTTTCTTT. The chain links TRBV5-5 to TRBJ1-1, with unresolved D. Germline loops: CDR1 SGHKS, CDR2 YYEKEE (reference sequence). Deletions cut 2 bases from V and 2 bases from J, with 16 bases between. CDR3 length: 16 amino acids.

This rearrangement joins TRBV19 to TRBJ1-5; 7 bases fit TRBD1. Germline CDR1 is LNHDA and CDR2 is SQIVND (reference sequence). Unmatched junction bases numbered 5, after V lost 0 bases and J lost 3 bases. CDR3 size: 16 residues. The CDR3 region is CASSIDRTGLNQPQHF. In DNA form, the CDR3 reads TGTGCCAGTAGTATAGATAGGACAGGACTCAATCAGCCCCAGCATTTT.

The rearrangement joins TRBV6-5 to TRBJ1-2; D possibly corresponds to TRBD1 (6 bases). Trimming took off 0 bases at V and 4 bases at J, with 15 bases between the two ends. The V gene's germline CDR1 is MNHEY and CDR2 SVGAGI. The CDR3 has 16 residues. The CDR3 region has the DNA TGTGCCAGCAGTTACTCGACGGGGGGGGGCCCCTATGGCTACACCTTC. Amino acids: CASSYSTGGGPYGYTF.

V is TRBV18 and J is TRBJ1-2; D might be TRBD1 (5 bases). Germline loops: CDR1 KGHSH, CDR2 LQKENI. V shed 2 bases and J shed 0 bases, with 28 bases lying between them. CDR3 length equals 21 residues. The CDR3 DNA sequence: TGTGCCAGCTCACCATCGACGTCCTGGTTGTGGACGGAGGACACTAACTATGGCTACACCTTC. This sequence encodes CASSPSTSWLWTEDTNYGYTF.

The chain combines TRBV11-3 with TRBJ2-1; weak D call: TRBD1 (6 bases). V lost 5 bases and J lost 6, with 17 bases in between. The CDR3 covers 15 residues. Germline V gene sequence: CDR1 SGHNT, CDR2 YENEEA. As DNA, the CDR3 is TGTGCCAGCAGCCGGTCCAGGGGCAGATTCAATGAGCAGTTCTTC. It encodes CASSRSRGRFNEQFF.

In this sample, this clone turned up a few times. V usage is TRBV5-1 and J usage is TRBJ1-5, with 8 positions matching TRBD1. The CDR3 has 18 amino acids. Trimming at V came to 1 base and at J to 1 base, leaving 10 bases not matched to a gene. CDR1 and CDR2 from the germline V gene are SGHRS and YFSETQ. The CDR3 sequence: CASSLKEGQGASNQPQHF. CDR3 DNA: TGCGCCAGCAGCTTGAAAGAAGGGCAGGGGGCGAGCAATCAGCCCCAGCATTTT.

The chain combines TRBV6-5 with TRBJ2-5; D is perhaps TRBD2 (6 bases). The germline CDR1 and CDR2 sequences are MNHEY and SVGAGI. This CDR3 is 14 amino acids long. The germline V and J ends were trimmed by 7 bases and 7 bases, with 19 bases remaining between them. The CDR3 loop reads CASTGDWKGGTQYF. CDR3 in DNA: TGTGCCAGCACCGGGGACTGGAAGGGCGGGACCCAGTACTTC.

This chain joins TRBV6-4 and TRBJ1-2; D is unresolved. Trimming shortened V by 6 bases and J by 5 bases, and 19 bases separated the two germline ends. The CDR3 contains 15 residues. Germline CDR1 reads MRHNA; CDR2 reads SNTAGT. Written as DNA, the CDR3 is TGTGCCAGCAGGCTCTTCAACGTGGGATTATATGGCTACACCTTC. Amino acid sequence: CASRLFNVGLYGYTF.

In DNA, the CDR3 is TGTGCCAGCAGCATCAGCGGGGGGCCAGAGACCCAGTACTTC. It specifies CASSISGGPETQYF. The V and J genes are TRBV7-3 and TRBJ2-5, with 9 bases lining up with TRBD2. The germline CDR1 and CDR2 sequences are SGHTA and FQGTGA. The CDR3 covers 14 residues. With V trimmed by 5 bases and J by 4 bases, 5 bases remained unmatched.

This chain uses TRBV4-3 with TRBJ1-2; no firm D call. Trimming removed 1 base at V and 1 base at J, with 13 bases between. Germline V lookup: CDR1 LGHNA, CDR2 YSLEER. CDR3 length equals 16 residues. CDR3 amino acids: CASSQAGTVFNYGYTF. CDR3 DNA: TGCGCCAGCAGCCAAGCGGGAACAGTCTTTAACTATGGCTACACCTTC.

The chain is built from TRBV19 and TRBJ1-3; maybe TRBD1 (5 bases). The CDR3 runs 15 residues. The germline gives CDR1 LNHDA, CDR2 SQIVND (reference sequence). Trimming stripped 7 bases from V and 4 bases from J, with 17 bases between. CDR3 in DNA: TGTGCCAGTAATTCGGCAGGGTGGTGGGGAAACACCATATATTTT. Amino acid sequence: CASNSAGWWGNTIYF. The entire variable domain, with the rest obtained from reference TRBV19 and TRBJ1-3, is as follows: DGGITQSPKYLFRKEGQNVTLSCEQNLNHDAMYWYRQDPGQGLRLIYYSQIVNDFQKGDIAEGYSVSREKKESFPLTVTSAQKNPTAFYLCASNSAGWWGNTIYFGEGSWLTVV.

The chain couples TRBV5-1 to TRBJ2-1, with TRBD2 matching 10 bases. V trimming: 3 bases; J trimming: 9 bases; junction bases outside the gene matches: 12. Germline V gene data show CDR1 as SGHRS and CDR2 as YFSETQ. The CDR3 loop spans 16 amino acids. Written as DNA, the CDR3 is TGCGCCAGCAGCTCGGGACTAGCGAGAGGGCTTGGTGAGCAGTTCTTC. Protein product: CASSSGLARGLGEQFF.

This clone was observed once. This rearrangement joins TRBV6-1 to TRBJ2-3, with TRBD2 as a possible D gene (5 bases). From germline, CDR1 is MNHNS and CDR2 SASEGT. V lost 4 bases, J lost 0 bases, and 17 bases lay in between. This CDR3 is 17 amino acids long. The CDR3 region has the DNA TGTGCCAGCAGTGCGCCTTCGGGAATCACTAGCACAGATACGCAGTATTTT. Amino acid sequence: CASSAPSGITSTDTQYF.

This clone was counted once. V and J are TRBV6-5 and TRBJ1-6; the D is unclear. CDR3 size: 14 residues. Germline loops: CDR1 MNHEY, CDR2 SVGAGI. V was shortened by 0 bases and J by 8 bases, with 8 bases between the two germline ends. The CDR3 region is CASSYSLYYSPLHF. The CDR3 DNA sequence: TGTGCCAGCAGTTACTCCCTCTACTATTCACCCCTCCACTTT.

V usage is TRBV19 and J usage is TRBJ2-2, with unresolved D. In germline, CDR1 is LNHDA, CDR2 SQIVND (reference sequence). The CDR3 totals 15 residues. V lost 5 bases and J 1 base, leaving 11 bases between the germline ends. CDR3 sequence: CASSLELRNTGELFF. CDR3 DNA: TGTGCCAGTAGTCTGGAGCTAAGGAACACCGGGGAGCTGTTTTTT.

The sample holds one count of this clone. This sequence joins TRBV5-4 and TRBJ2-7; D gene unclear. Germline CDR1 reads SGHNT; CDR2 reads YYREEE (reference sequence). This CDR3 comprises 13 residues. Trimming stripped 3 bases from V and 3 bases from J, with 10 bases between. CDR3 coding DNA: TGTGCCAGCAGCTCAGACCGCCTCTACGAGCAGTACTTC. It codes for CASSSDRLYEQYF.

This clone occurred a few times. The rearrangement joins TRBV30 to TRBJ1-1, with a weak D call TRBD1 (5 bases). The CDR3 contains 14 residues. Germline assignment: CDR1 GTSNPN and CDR2 SVGIG (reference sequence). Trimming pared 0 bases from V and 2 bases from J, leaving 10 bases between. This chain's CDR3 is CAWSVEGFNTEAFF. The CDR3 DNA is TGTGCCTGGAGTGTAGAGGGGTTCAACACTGAAGCTTTCTTT.

The chain is built from TRBV6-5 and TRBJ2-7; D gene ambiguous. V lost 4 bases and J 7 bases, leaving 17 bases between the germline ends. The CDR3 contains 14 residues. Looked up from germline, CDR1 is MNHEY and CDR2 is SVGAGI. CDR3 region: CASSSRRWPQEQYF. The CDR3 DNA reads as TGTGCCAGCAGTTCCCGCCGGTGGCCGCAGGAGCAGTACTTC.

The chain is built from TRBV7-2 and TRBJ1-4, with TRBD1 identical over 7 bases. J lost 6 bases, V lost 1 base, and 5 bases had no gene match. This CDR3 comprises 15 residues. Looked up from germline, CDR1 is SGHTA and CDR2 is FQGNSA. CDR3 sequence: CASSLGGRGDEKLFF. As DNA, the CDR3 is TGTGCCAGCAGCTTAGGCGGCAGGGGGGATGAAAAACTGTTTTTT. Based on the CDR3 plus reference TRBV7-2 and TRBJ1-4, the full variable domain is GAGVSQSPSNKVTEKGKDVELRCDPISGHTALYWYRQSLGQGLEFLIYFQGNSAPDKSGLPSDRFSAERTGGSVSTLTIQRTQQEDSAVYLCASSLGGRGDEKLFFGSGTQLSVL.

The V call is TRBV6-5, the J call TRBJ1-1; D possibly corresponds to TRBD1 (6 bases). The CDR3 is 15 residues long. The ends were cut back, 3 bases at V and 5 bases at J, with 16 bases in the middle. Germline CDR1 is MNHEY and CDR2 is SVGAGI. DNA of the CDR3: TGTGCCAGCAGTTATTCCCCCGACAGGTTAACTGAAGCTTTCTTT. Encoded protein: CASSYSPDRLTEAFF.

This chain uses TRBV30 with TRBJ2-7; D is unresolved. Deletions cut 3 bases from V and 4 bases from J, with 7 bases between. The germline CDR1 and CDR2 sequences are GTSNPN and SVGIG (reference sequence). This CDR3 is 11 amino acids long. The CDR3 reads CAWRERYEQYF. CDR3 nucleotide sequence: TGTGCCTGGAGGGAAAGATACGAGCAGTACTTC.

This clone came up once. The V and J genes are TRBV19 and TRBJ2-2; no reliable D call. Germline-derived CDR1 and CDR2 are LNHDA and SQIVND (reference sequence). This CDR3 has 12 amino acids. V lost 8 bases and J lost 4, with 8 bases in between. In DNA form, the CDR3 reads TGTGCCAGTGGGCGAAGCACCGGGGAGCTGTTTTTT. Its protein product is CASGRSTGELFF.

This clone has only one observation. The chain recombines TRBV30 with TRBJ1-3; 7 bases match TRBD1. The CDR3 is 16 residues long. V was pared by 0 bases and J by 8 bases, with 13 bases of the junction left unmatched. Germline assignment: CDR1 GTSNPN and CDR2 SVGIG (reference sequence). The CDR3 sequence is CAWSVRQGVIIDTIYF. The CDR3 DNA reads TGTGCCTGGAGTGTAAGACAGGGTGTTATAATAGACACCATATATTTT.

This clone was recorded many times. V gene TRBV7-2 combines with J gene TRBJ1-5; D is ambiguous. Germline V gene sequence: CDR1 SGHTA, CDR2 FQGNSA. Trimming cost V 3 bases and J 7 bases, with 13 bases left between them. The CDR3 has 14 amino acids. The CDR3 coding sequence is TGTGCCAGCAGCTTGGGAGGGAGGGAACAGCCCCAGCATTTT. This encodes CASSLGGREQPQHF.

The CDR3 sequence is CASSYGGAGDEKLFF. The CDR3 nucleotides are TGTGCCAGCAGCTACGGAGGGGCCGGAGATGAAAAACTGTTTTTT. V is TRBV4-2 and J is TRBJ1-4; D perhaps matches TRBD1 (5 bases). The V and J ends lost 5 bases and 6 bases respectively, with 16 bases between them. This CDR3 has 15 amino acids. The V gene's germline CDR1 is LGHNA and CDR2 YNFKEQ.